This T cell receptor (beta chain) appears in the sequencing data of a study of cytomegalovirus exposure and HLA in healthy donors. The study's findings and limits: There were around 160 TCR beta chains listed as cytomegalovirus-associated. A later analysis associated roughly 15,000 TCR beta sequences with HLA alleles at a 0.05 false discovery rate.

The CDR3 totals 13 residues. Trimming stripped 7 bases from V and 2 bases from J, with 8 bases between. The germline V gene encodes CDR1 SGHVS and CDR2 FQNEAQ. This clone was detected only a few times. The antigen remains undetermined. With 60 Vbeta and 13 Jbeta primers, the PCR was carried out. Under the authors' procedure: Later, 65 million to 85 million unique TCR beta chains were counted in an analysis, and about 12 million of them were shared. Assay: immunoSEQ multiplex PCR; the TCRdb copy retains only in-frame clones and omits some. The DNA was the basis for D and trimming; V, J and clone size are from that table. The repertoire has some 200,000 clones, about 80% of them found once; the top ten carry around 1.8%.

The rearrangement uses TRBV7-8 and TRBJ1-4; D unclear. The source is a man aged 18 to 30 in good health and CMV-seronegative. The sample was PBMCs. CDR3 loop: CASTPSTNEKLFF. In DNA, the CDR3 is TGTGCCAGCACCCCCTCTACTAATGAAAAACTGTTTTTT.